The rows below give T cell receptor beta chains drawn from one sample of a study of beta chain features in type 1 diabetes. Sequenced by immunoSEQ multiplex PCR; TCRdb stores in-frame clones only, minus some. The sample has 860,000 or so clones, 15% to 20% seen once. Sequenced: naive CD4+ T cells from blood. All receptors come from a woman under 30 in good health. Each CDR3 is given with its conserved first and last residue. A D gene is named only where the DNA matches it firmly. A row's size may be missing; if present it is once, few, many or a size class.

D gene	V gene	J gene	clone size	CDR3 protein	CDR3 DNA
TRBD1	TRBV11-3	TRBJ1-1	.	CASSLGLGTAGEAFF	TGTGCCAGCAGCTTAGGGTTGGGGACAGCAGGTGAAGCTTTCTTT
.	TRBV19	TRBJ2-7	few	CASRETAGNYEQYF	TGTGCCAGTAGAGAAACGGCCGGGAACTACGAGCAGTACTTC
TRBD1	TRBV9	TRBJ1-3	.	CASSPVGQASGNTIYF	TGTGCCAGCAGCCCAGTAGGACAGGCCTCTGGAAACACCATATATTTT
.	TRBV18	TRBJ2-7	.	CASSPGGTESYEQYF	TGTGCCAGCTCACCTGGGGGGACAGAATCCTACGAGCAGTACTTC
.	TRBV7-2	TRBJ2-4	.	CASSLGGVYNIQYF	TGTGCCAGCAGCTTAGGAGGGGTTTACAACATTCAGTACTTC
TRBD1	TRBV25-1	TRBJ2-4	few	CASTHTRGTGKNIQYF	TGTGCCAGCACCCACACTCGGGGGACAGGGAAAAACATTCAGTACTTC
.	TRBV18	TRBJ1-2	.	CASTLEAYNGYTF	TGTGCCAGCACATTGGAGGCGTACAATGGCTACACCTTC
TRBD2	TRBV6-1	TRBJ2-2	few	CASSESPSGRLTGELFF	TGTGCCAGCAGTGAAAGTCCTAGCGGTCGACTCACCGGGGAGCTGTTTTTT
.	TRBV10-3	TRBJ2-5	few	CAISQTDRKETQYF	TGTGCCATCAGCCAAACTGACAGGAAAGAGACCCAGTACTTC
.	TRBV7-9	TRBJ2-7	.	CASSTTGAARYF	TGTGCCAGCAGCACGACCGGGGCTGCGCGGTACTTC
.	TRBV6-1	TRBJ1-2	.	CASRQTGYDGYTF	TGTGCCAGCAGACAAACAGGGTACGATGGCTACACCTTC
TRBD2	TRBV29-1	TRBJ2-5	.	CSAGLAGGSETQYF	TGCAGCGCAGGACTAGCGGGAGGTTCAGAGACCCAGTACTTC
TRBD1	TRBV19	TRBJ1-2	few	CASTRQGRGYTF	TGTGCCAGTACCCGACAGGGTCGTGGCTACACCTTC
.	TRBV10-3	TRBJ1-2	few	CAISEGTNYGYTF	TGTGCCATCAGTGAGGGGACCAACTATGGCTACACCTTC
.	TRBV29-1	TRBJ2-3	.	CSVAGPTDTQYF	TGCAGCGTTGCGGGGCCCACAGATACGCAGTATTTT
.	TRBV6-5	TRBJ2-5	few	CASSYSQGLETQYF	TGTGCCAGCAGTTACTCACAGGGTTTGGAGACCCAGTACTTC
TRBD2	TRBV28	TRBJ2-3	.	CASGGLDTDTQYF	TGTGCCAGCGGAGGACTAGACACAGATACGCAGTATTTT
.	TRBV7-2	TRBJ1-2	.	CASSLKEVGYTF	TGTGCCAGCAGCTTAAAAGAAGTGGGCTACACCTTC
.	TRBV7-9	TRBJ2-3	few	CASSLVDTQYF	TGTGCCAGCAGCTTAGTTGATACGCAGTATTTT
.	TRBV28	TRBJ1-5	.	CASSREYQPQHF	TGTGCCAGCAGTCGCGAATATCAGCCCCAGCATTTT
.	TRBV9	TRBJ1-1	.	CASSKGLNTEAFF	TGTGCCAGCAGTAAAGGGTTGAACACTGAAGCTTTCTTT
.	TRBV29-1	TRBJ1-2	few	CSVVRDVSGYTF	TGCAGCGTTGTAAGGGACGTGTCTGGCTACACCTTC
.	TRBV19	TRBJ2-5	.	CASSSVWGWRNEDQETQYF	TGTGCCAGTAGTTCGGTTTGGGGGTGGAGGAACGAAGATCAAGAGACCCAGTACTTC
TRBD1	TRBV7-9	TRBJ2-7	.	CASSGPGQGYEQYF	TGTGCCAGCAGCGGCCCGGGACAGGGCTACGAGCAGTACTTC
.	TRBV20-1	TRBJ1-2	.	CSATDYGYTF	TGCAGTGCTACCGACTATGGCTACACCTTC
.	TRBV5-6	TRBJ2-3	few	CASSFWADTQYF	TGTGCCAGCAGCTTTTGGGCAGATACGCAGTATTTT
TRBD1	TRBV28	TRBJ2-3	.	CASSERDRDTDTQYF	TGTGCCAGCAGTGAACGGGACAGGGACACAGATACGCAGTATTTT
.	TRBV19	TRBJ2-2	.	CASSILLGRGSGELFF	TGTGCCAGTAGTATCCTCCTAGGGAGGGGGTCCGGGGAGCTGTTTTTT
.	TRBV28	TRBJ2-3	.	CASTPIGGAGSTDTQYF	TGTGCCAGCACCCCGATAGGGGGAGCGGGCAGCACAGATACGCAGTATTTT
TRBD1	TRBV6-1	TRBJ1-1	few	CASSGGRGTEAFF	TGTGCCAGCAGTGGCGGCAGGGGGACTGAAGCTTTCTTT
.	TRBV7-8	TRBJ2-1	few	CASSLQDRSSYNEQFF	TGTGCCAGCAGCTTACAGGACCGAAGCTCCTACAATGAGCAGTTCTTC
.	TRBV2	TRBJ1-5	.	CASSRDGRNQPQHF	TGTGCCAGCAGCCGGGACGGACGCAATCAGCCCCAGCATTTT
.	TRBV20-1	TRBJ2-1	.	CSALNPNEQFF	TGCAGTGCACTCAACCCCAATGAGCAGTTCTTC
.	TRBV28	TRBJ2-5	few	CASTSDLETQYF	TGTGCCAGCACAAGTGACTTAGAGACCCAGTACTTC
.	TRBV19	TRBJ2-3	.	CASSSASTDTQYF	TGTGCCAGTAGTAGCGCCAGCACAGATACGCAGTATTTT
TRBD2	TRBV10-3	TRBJ2-5	few	CAISVAGGQETQYF	TGTGCCATCAGTGTAGCGGGAGGCCAAGAGACCCAGTACTTC
TRBD2	TRBV28	TRBJ2-7	.	CASSDASGRSYEQYF	TGTGCCAGCAGTGATGCTAGCGGGAGATCGTACGAGCAGTACTTC
.	TRBV2	TRBJ2-2	few	CASKGLGRGTGELFF	TGTGCCAGCAAAGGATTGGGTAGAGGAACCGGGGAGCTGTTTTTT
.	TRBV7-8	TRBJ2-1	.	CASSPPMEAGPYNEQFF	TGTGCCAGCAGCCCCCCGATGGAGGCGGGACCCTACAATGAGCAGTTCTTC
.	TRBV7-8	TRBJ2-3	.	CASSPSASRGDTQYF	TGTGCCAGCAGCCCTAGCGCCTCCCGCGGAGATACGCAGTATTTT
.	TRBV6-6	TRBJ1-5	.	CASSYAGEDQPQHF	TGTGCCAGCAGTTACGCGGGGGAGGATCAGCCCCAGCATTTT
.	TRBV19	TRBJ2-5	.	CASSIGRDQETQYF	TGTGCCAGTAGTATCGGGCGAGATCAAGAGACCCAGTACTTC
.	TRBV7-9	TRBJ2-7	few	CASSSAADYEQYF	TGTGCCAGCAGCAGCGCCGCCGACTACGAGCAGTACTTC
.	TRBV28	TRBJ1-1	few	CATKSGVVTEAFF	TGTGCCACCAAATCGGGGGTGGTCACTGAAGCTTTCTTT
TRBD2	TRBV28	TRBJ2-1	few	CASSLAASGNNEQFF	TGTGCCAGCAGTTTAGCGGCTAGCGGGAACAATGAGCAGTTCTTC
TRBD1	TRBV7-2	TRBJ1-5	few	CASSPGRGLLNQPQHF	TGTGCCAGCAGCCCCGGGAGGGGGCTTCTTAATCAGCCCCAGCATTTT
TRBD1	TRBV28	TRBJ1-2	few	CASSLPYRDSYGYTF	TGTGCCAGCAGTCTCCCCTACCGGGACAGCTATGGCTACACCTTC
.	TRBV19	TRBJ2-2	.	CASSYPGFYTGELFF	TGTGCCAGTAGTTATCCGGGGTTCTACACCGGGGAGCTGTTTTTT
.	TRBV20-1	TRBJ2-5	few	CSAKVQETQYF	TGCAGTGCTAAGGTACAAGAGACCCAGTACTTC